Listed below are T cell receptor beta chains from one sample, sequenced in a study of vaccination effects on CD4 cells after COVID-19. Their cognate antigens are unknown. Sequenced by immunoSEQ multiplex PCR; TCRdb stores in-frame clones only, minus some. The sample lists tens of thousands of clones; about 80% were seen once. The sequencing used CD4+ T cells from PBMCs cultured with SARS-CoV-2 spike peptides, collected before COVID-19 vaccination. Receptors were obtained from a human donor who received a COVID-19 vaccine. Each CDR3 is given with its conserved first and last residue. Fields, in order: D gene, clone size, J gene, V gene, CDR3 protein, CDR3 DNA. D genes are given only for firm matches. Size tells how often a clone was seen (once, few, many) or the class of an expanded clone, and some rows leave it out.

TRBD1 - TRBJ2-1 TRBV7-2 CASSRDRVAEQFF TGTGCCAGCAGCCGCGACAGGGTCGCGGAGCAGTTCTTC
TRBD1 few TRBJ2-2 TRBV4-1 CASSQVGQGAFTGELFF TGCGCCAGCAGCCAGGTGGGACAGGGGGCCTTCACCGGGGAGCTGTTTTTT
TRBD1 once TRBJ2-5 TRBV7-3 CASSRGQGETQYF TGTGCCAGCAGCCGGGGACAGGGTGAGACCCAGTACTTC
- once TRBJ2-6 TRBV20-1 CSASLRHGVPSGANVLTF TGCAGTGCTAGTTTACGGCATGGAGTACCCTCTGGGGCCAACGTCCTGACTTTC
TRBD1 - TRBJ1-2 TRBV28 CASSSPDRGGYTF TGTGCCAGCAGTTCCCCCGACAGGGGCGGCTACACCTTC
- few TRBJ2-7 TRBV6-6 CARGLLAPPGKQYF TGTGCCAGGGGATTACTAGCACCGCCCGGCAAGCAGTACTTC
- - TRBJ2-7 TRBV15 CATSRQRRGIYEQYF TGTGCCACATCCCGGCAGCGGAGGGGGATCTACGAGCAGTACTTC
TRBD2 - TRBJ2-6 TRBV2 CASRLAGGPFSGANVLTF TGTGCCAGCAGACTAGCGGGGGGTCCCTTCTCTGGGGCCAACGTCCTGACTTTC
- - TRBJ2-7 TRBV11-2 CASSLEPAASYEQYF TGTGCCAGCAGCTTAGAACCAGCGGCATCCTACGAGCAGTACTTC
- - TRBJ1-5 TRBV19 CASSLRTDSNQPQHF TGTGCCAGTAGTCTCCGGACGGATAGCAATCAGCCCCAGCATTTT
- - TRBJ2-2 TRBV9 CASSVPPSGELFF TGTGCCAGCAGCGTACCCCCTAGCGGGGAGCTGTTTTTT
- - TRBJ1-5 TRBV6-1 CASSQAYATRNYEPQHF TGTGCCAGCAGTCAAGCCTACGCGACACGAAACTATGAGCCCCAGCATTTT
TRBD1 - TRBJ1-1 TRBV6-5 CASRSTGAEAFF TGTGCCAGCAGGTCCACAGGGGCTGAAGCTTTCTTT